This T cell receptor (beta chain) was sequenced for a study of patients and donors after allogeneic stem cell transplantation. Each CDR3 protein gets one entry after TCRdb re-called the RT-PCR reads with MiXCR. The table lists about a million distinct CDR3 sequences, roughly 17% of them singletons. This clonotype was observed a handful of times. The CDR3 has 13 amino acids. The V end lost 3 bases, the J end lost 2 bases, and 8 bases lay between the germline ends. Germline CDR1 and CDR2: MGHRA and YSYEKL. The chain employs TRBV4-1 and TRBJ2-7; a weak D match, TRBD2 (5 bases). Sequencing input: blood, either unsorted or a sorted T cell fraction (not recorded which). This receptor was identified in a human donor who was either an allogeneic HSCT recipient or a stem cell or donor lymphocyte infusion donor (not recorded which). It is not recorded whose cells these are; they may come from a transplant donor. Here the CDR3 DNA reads TGCGCCAGCAGCCATTCCGGGACCTACGAGCAGTACTTC. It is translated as CASSHSGTYEQYF.